Listed below are T cell receptor beta chains from one sample, sequenced in a study of T cell changes during pregnancy in multiple sclerosis. Clones were sequenced by immunoSEQ multiplex PCR, and TCRdb holds only the in-frame ones, with some missing. Here the sample spans roughly 68,000 clones, about 92% being singletons. Here the sequenced sample was peripheral blood, taken in the second trimester of pregnancy. The receptors originated from a female donor in good health, enrolled as a control in a pregnancy study. Both conserved end residues are part of each CDR3.

v_gene: TRBV7-8
j_gene: TRBJ2-2
CDR3aa: CASSFLAGGVNTGELFF

v_gene: TRBV7-9
j_gene: TRBJ2-7
CDR3aa: CASSSGTPYEQYF

v_gene: TRBV29-1
j_gene: TRBJ2-7
CDR3aa: CSVASYRVGRDIYEQYF

v_gene: TRBV11-3
j_gene: TRBJ2-7
CDR3aa: CASSMGGTASYEQYF

v_gene: TRBV7-9
j_gene: TRBJ1-2
CDR3aa: CASSLEAGLYGYTF

v_gene: TRBV5-1
j_gene: TRBJ2-7
CDR3aa: CASSTTAGAYEQYF

v_gene: TRBV6-5
j_gene: TRBJ2-7
CDR3aa: CASSRIQSSYEQYF

v_gene: TRBV5-4
j_gene: TRBJ2-1
CDR3aa: CASSRGTSGRAGEQFF

v_gene: TRBV10-3
j_gene: TRBJ2-1
CDR3aa: CAISESIQLAGNDEQFF

v_gene: TRBV6-1
j_gene: TRBJ1-2
CDR3aa: CASSESSGGSYGYTF

v_gene: TRBV18
j_gene: TRBJ2-5
CDR3aa: CASSPTEETQYF

v_gene: TRBV6-4
j_gene: TRBJ2-2
CDR3aa: CASSDGSDTGELFF

v_gene: TRBV9
j_gene: TRBJ2-2
CDR3aa: CASGHVGVSGELFF

v_gene: TRBV4-3
j_gene: TRBJ2-1
CDR3aa: CASSQTSGRVTGRDEQFF

v_gene: TRBV27
j_gene: TRBJ2-2
CDR3aa: CASSPLVGGGELFF

v_gene: TRBV7-9
j_gene: TRBJ2-7
CDR3aa: CASSFDLRGDSYEQYF